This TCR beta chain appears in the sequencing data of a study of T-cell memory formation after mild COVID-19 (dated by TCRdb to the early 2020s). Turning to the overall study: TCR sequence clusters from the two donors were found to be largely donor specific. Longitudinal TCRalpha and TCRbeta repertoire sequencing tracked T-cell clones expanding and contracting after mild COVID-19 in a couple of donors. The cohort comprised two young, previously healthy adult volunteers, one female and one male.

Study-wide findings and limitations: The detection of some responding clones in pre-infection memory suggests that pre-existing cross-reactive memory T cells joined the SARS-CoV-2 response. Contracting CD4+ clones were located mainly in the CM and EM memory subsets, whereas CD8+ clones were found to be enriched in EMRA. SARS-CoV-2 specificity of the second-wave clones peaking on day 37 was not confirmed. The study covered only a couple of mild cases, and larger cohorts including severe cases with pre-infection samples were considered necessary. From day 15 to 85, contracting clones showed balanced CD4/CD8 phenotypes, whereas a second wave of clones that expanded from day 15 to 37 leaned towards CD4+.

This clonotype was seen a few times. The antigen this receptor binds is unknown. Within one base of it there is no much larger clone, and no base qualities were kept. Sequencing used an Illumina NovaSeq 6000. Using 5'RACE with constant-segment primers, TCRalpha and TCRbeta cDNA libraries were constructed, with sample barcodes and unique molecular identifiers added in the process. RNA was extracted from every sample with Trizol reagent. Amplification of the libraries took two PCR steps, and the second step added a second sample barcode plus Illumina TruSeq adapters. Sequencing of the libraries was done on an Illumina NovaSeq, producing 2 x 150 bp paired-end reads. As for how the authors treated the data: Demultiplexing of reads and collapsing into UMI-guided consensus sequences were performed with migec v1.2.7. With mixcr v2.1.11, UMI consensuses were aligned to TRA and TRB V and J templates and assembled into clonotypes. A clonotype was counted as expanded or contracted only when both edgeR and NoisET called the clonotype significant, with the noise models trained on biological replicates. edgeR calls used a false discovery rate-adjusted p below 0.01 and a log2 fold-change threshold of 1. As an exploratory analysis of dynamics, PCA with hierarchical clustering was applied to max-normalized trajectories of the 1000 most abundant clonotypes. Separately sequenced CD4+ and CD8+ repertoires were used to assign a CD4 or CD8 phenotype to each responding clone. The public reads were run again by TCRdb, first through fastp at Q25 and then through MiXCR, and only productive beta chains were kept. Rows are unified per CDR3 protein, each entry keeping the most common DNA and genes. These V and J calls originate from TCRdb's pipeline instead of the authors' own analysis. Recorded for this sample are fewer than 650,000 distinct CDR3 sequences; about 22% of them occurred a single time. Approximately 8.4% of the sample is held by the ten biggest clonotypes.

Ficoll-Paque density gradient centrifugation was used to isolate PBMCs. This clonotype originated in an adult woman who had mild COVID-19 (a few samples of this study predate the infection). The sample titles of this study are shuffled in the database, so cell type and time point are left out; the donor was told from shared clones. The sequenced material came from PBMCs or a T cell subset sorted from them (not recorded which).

At the DNA level, the sequence is TGTGCCAGCAGTGAGACAGGGGAGGTGGAGACCCAGTACTTC. Its protein reads: CASSETGEVETQYF. The rearranged chain carries TRBV12-3 or TRBV12-4 and TRBJ2-5; the junction holds 8 bases that match TRBD1. Trimming takes 5 bases off V and 5 bases off J; junction bases not matched to a gene: 7. The CDR3 goes from the cysteine to the phenylalanine over 14 residues. The retained sequence is limited to the CDR3, 42 bases, with the frame set at the first base.